Below, 5 T cell receptor beta chains from the same sample are listed, as sequenced in a study of T cell responses to AZD1222 COVID-19 vaccine (dated by TCRdb to about 2021). What this sample's time point label stands for: about 28 days (+/-7) after the second vaccine dose. Libraries were constructed by the immunoSEQ multiplex PCR assay. Drawn from immuneACCESS, this table holds only the in-frame rearrangements with V and J called that TCRdb kept. Clones are partly lost; checked studies trace under half to an unresolved V gene and leave the rest unexplained. The sample includes 130,000 to 150,000 clones, with about 92% observed a single time. Of the sample, roughly 1.5% falls within the top ten clones. Sequenced here: peripheral blood, sampled 28 days after the second AZD1222 dose. The receptors derive from an adult who received the AZD1222 COVID-19 vaccine.

The gene calls are TRBV29-1 and TRBJ1-1; 10 bases fit TRBD1. The germline CDR1 and CDR2 sequences are SQVTM and ANQGSEA. The CDR3 runs to 11 residues. The CDR3 DNA follows: TGCAGTGGACAGGGGGAAGTTGAAGCTTTCTTT. Translating gives CSGQGEVEAFF.

The rearrangement joins TRBV27 to TRBJ1-6; D gene uncertain. The CDR3 runs to 14 residues. Trimming stripped 3 bases from V and 9 bases from J, with 12 bases between. CDR1 MNHEY and CDR2 SMNVEV come from the germline V gene (reference sequence). This CDR3 is CASSLVAAGSPLHF. The DNA of the CDR3 is TGTGCCAGCAGTTTGGTGGCGGCGGGTTCACCCCTCCACTTT.

The chain couples TRBV3-1 (or the pseudogene TRBV3-2) to TRBJ2-5; D is ambiguous. The CDR3 loop spans 17 amino acids. The V and J ends lost 0 bases and 6 bases respectively, with 20 bases between them. Germline loops: CDR1 LGHDT, CDR2 YNNKEL (reference sequence). DNA of the CDR3: TGTGCCAGCAGCCAAGATCTCGCCAAGTATAATCCGAAGACCCAGTACTTC. This gives the protein CASSQDLAKYNPKTQYF.

The chain joins TRBV9 to TRBJ2-2, with D tentatively TRBD1 (6 bases). V lost 5 bases and J 4 bases, leaving 9 bases between the germline ends. The CDR3 runs 13 residues. Germline V gene sequence: CDR1 SGDLS, CDR2 YYNGEE. CDR3 DNA: TGTGCCAGCAGGCAGGGGAGCACCGGGGAGCTGTTTTTT. Residues: CASRQGSTGELFF.

The J gene is TRBJ1-3, the V gene TRBV4-1; D perhaps matches TRBD1 (5 bases). CDR1 and CDR2 (germline): MGHRA, YSYEKL. V was clipped by 2 bases and J by 4 bases, with 12 bases between them. CDR3 size: 15 residues. The CDR3 loop reads CASSQIPGLGNTIYF. DNA of the CDR3: TGCGCCAGCAGCCAAATACCGGGACTCGGAAACACCATATATTTT.